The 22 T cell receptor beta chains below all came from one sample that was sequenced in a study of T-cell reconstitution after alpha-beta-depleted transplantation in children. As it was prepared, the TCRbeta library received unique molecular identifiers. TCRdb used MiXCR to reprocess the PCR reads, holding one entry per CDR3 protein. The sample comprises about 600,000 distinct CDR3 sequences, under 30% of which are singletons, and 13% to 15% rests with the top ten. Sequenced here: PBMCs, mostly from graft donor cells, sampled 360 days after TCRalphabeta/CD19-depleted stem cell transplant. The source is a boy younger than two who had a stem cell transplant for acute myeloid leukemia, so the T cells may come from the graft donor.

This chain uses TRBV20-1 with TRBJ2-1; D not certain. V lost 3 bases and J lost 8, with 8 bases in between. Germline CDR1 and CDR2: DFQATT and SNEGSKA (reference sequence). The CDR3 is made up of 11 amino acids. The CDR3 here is CSASSFDEQFF. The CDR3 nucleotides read TGCAGTGCTAGCTCCTTCGATGAGCAGTTCTTC.

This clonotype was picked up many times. CDR3 in amino acids: CASSSPGGSSTDTQYF. CDR3 nucleotide sequence: TGTGCCAGCAGTTCCCCAGGGGGCTCTAGCACAGATACGCAGTATTTT. The chain employs TRBV12-3 or TRBV12-4 and TRBJ2-3; 8 positions match TRBD1. The CDR3 spans 16 residues. V lost 4 bases and J lost 0; bases outside the gene matches: 6.

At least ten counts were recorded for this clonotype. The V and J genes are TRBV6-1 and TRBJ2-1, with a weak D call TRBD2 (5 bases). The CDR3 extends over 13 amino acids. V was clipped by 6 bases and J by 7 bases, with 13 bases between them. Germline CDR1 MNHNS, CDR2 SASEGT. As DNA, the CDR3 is TGTGCCAGCAGGCTAGCTCGGGTTAATGAGCAGTTCTTC. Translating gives CASRLARVNEQFF.

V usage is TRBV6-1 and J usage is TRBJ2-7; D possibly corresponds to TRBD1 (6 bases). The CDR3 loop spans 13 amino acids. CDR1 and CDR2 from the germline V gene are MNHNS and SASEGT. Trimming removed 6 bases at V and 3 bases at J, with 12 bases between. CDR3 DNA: TGTGCCAGCAGGCAGGGGAGTCTCTACGAGCAGTACTTC. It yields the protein CASRQGSLYEQYF.

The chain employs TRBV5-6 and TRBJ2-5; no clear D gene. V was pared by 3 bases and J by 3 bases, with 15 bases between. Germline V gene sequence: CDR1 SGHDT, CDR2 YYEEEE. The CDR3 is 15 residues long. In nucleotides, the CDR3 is TGTGCCAGCAGCTCCACAATAAGGTCCGAAGAGACCCAGTACTTC. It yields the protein CASSSTIRSEETQYF. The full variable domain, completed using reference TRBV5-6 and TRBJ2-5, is DAGVTQSPTHLIKTRGQQVTLRCSPKSGHDTVSWYQQALGQGPQFIFQYYEEEERQRGNFPDRFSGHQFPNYSSELNVNALLLGDSALYLCASSSTIRSEETQYFGPGTRLLVL.

This CDR3 reads CASSQKPVLEYTEAFF. DNA of the CDR3: TGCGCCAGCAGCCAGAAACCCGTTTTGGAGTACACTGAAGCTTTCTTT. This chain connects TRBV4-3 to TRBJ1-1; D gene unclear. The CDR3 totals 16 residues. In germline, CDR1 is LGHNA, CDR2 YSLEER. With 3 bases removed from V and 3 bases from J, the gap between germline ends came to 17 bases.

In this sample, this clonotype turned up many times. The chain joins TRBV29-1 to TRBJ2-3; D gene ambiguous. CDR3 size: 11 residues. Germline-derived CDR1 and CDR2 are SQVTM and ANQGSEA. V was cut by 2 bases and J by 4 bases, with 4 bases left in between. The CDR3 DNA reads TGCAGCGTTGAAAGGGCAGATACGCAGTATTTT. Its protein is CSVERADTQYF.

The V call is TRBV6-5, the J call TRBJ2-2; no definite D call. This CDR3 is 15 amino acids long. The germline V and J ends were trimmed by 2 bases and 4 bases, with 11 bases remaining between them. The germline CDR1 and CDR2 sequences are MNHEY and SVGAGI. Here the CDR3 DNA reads TGTGCCAGCAGTTACAGATCCACATTCACCGGGGAGCTGTTTTTT. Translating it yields CASSYRSTFTGELFF.

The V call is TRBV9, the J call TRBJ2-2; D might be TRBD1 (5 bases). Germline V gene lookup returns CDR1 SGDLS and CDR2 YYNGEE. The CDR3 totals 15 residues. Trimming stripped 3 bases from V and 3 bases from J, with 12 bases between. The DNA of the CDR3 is TGTGCCAGCAGCGCGGCCCCAGGGTACACCGGGGAGCTGTTTTTT. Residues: CASSAAPGYTGELFF.

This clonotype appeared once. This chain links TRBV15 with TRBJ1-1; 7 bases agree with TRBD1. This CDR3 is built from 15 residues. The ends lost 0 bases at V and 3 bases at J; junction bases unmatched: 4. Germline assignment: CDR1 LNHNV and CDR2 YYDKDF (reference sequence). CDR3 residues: CATSRDRGVDTEAFF. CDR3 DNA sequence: TGTGCCACCAGCAGAGACAGGGGGGTGGACACTGAAGCTTTCTTT.

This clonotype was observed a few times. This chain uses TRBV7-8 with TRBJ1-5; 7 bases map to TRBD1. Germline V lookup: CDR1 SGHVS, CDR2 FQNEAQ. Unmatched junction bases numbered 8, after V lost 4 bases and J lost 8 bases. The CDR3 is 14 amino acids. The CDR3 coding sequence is TGTGCCAGCAGCTCGCCAGGGGGTGCTAAGCCCCAGCATTTT. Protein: CASSSPGGAKPQHF.

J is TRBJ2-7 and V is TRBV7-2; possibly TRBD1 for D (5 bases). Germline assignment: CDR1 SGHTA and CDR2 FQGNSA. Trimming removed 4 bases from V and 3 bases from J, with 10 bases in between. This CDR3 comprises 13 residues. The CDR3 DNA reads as TGTGCCAGCAGCTGGACACCTTTCTACGAGCAGTACTTC. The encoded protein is CASSWTPFYEQYF. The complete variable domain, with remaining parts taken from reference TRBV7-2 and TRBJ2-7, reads GAGVSQSPSNKVTEKGKDVELRCDPISGHTALYWYRQSLGQGLEFLIYFQGNSAPDKSGLPSDRFSAERTGGSVSTLTIQRTQQEDSAVYLCASSWTPFYEQYFGPGTRLTVT.

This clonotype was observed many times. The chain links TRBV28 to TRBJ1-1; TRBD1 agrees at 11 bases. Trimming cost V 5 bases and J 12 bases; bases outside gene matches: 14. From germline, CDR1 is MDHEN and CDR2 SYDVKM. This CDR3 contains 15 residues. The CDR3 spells CASSLSLKDRGQSFF. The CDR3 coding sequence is TGTGCCAGCAGTCTTTCCCTCAAGGACAGGGGGCAATCTTTCTTT.

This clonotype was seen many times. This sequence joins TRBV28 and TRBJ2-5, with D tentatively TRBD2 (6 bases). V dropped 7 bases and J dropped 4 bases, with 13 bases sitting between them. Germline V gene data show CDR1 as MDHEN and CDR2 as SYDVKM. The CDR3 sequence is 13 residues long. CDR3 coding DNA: TGTGCCAGCACTGCTAGGCGGGGAGAGACCCAGTACTTC. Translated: CASTARRGETQYF.

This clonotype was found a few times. CDR3 nucleotide sequence: TGTGCCAGCAGTTTAGGGGGGCCGGACCCCCAGGAGACCCAGTACTTC. Amino acids: CASSLGGPDPQETQYF. The gene calls are TRBV12-3 or TRBV12-4 and TRBJ2-5; TRBD1 might be the D (6 bases). V lost 1 base and J lost 5, with 17 bases in between. This CDR3 is built from 16 residues.

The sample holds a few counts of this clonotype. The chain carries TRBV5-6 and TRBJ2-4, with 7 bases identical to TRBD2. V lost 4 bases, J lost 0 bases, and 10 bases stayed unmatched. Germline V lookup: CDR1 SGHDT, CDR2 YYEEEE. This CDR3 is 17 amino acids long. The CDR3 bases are TGTGCCAGCAGCCCCTATCTAGCGGCGAGAGCCAAAAACATTCAGTACTTC. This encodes CASSPYLAARAKNIQYF.

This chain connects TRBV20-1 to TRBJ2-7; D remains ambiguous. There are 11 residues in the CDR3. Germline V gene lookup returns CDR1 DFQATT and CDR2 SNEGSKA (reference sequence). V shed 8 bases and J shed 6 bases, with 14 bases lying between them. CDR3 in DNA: TGCAGTCCCTTGGGGTTCGTCGAGCAGTACGTC. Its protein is CSPLGFVEQYV.

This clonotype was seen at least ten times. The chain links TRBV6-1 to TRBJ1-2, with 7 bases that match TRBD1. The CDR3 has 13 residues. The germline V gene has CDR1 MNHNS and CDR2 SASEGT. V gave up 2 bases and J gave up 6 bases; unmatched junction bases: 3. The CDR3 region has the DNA TGTGCCAGCAGTGAACGACAGGGTGATGGCTACACCTTC. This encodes CASSERQGDGYTF.

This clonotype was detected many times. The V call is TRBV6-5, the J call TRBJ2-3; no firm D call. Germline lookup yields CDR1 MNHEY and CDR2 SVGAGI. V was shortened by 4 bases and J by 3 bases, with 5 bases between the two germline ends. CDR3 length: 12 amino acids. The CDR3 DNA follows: TGTGCCAGCAGTTCGGCGACAGATACGCAGTATTTT. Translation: CASSSATDTQYF.

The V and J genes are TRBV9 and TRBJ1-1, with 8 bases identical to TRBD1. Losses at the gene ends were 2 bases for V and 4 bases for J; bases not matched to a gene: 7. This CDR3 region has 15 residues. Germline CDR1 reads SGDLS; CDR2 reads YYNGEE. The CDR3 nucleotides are TGTGCCAGCAGCGTTGGGACAGGAGGGCCCACTGAAGCTTTCTTT. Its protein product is CASSVGTGGPTEAFF.

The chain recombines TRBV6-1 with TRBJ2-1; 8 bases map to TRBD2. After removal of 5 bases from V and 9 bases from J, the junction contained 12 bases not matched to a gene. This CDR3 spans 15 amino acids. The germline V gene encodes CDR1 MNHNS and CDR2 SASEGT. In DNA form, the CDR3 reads TGTGCCAGCAGTAAGAATTCAGCGGGAGCATCTGAGCAGTTCTTC. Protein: CASSKNSAGASEQFF.

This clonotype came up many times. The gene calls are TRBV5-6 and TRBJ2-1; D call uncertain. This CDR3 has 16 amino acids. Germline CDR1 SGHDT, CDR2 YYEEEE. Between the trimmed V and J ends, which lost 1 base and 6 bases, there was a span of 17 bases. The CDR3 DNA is TGTGCCAGCAGCTTGCGGTCCGACCCCCTGGGCAATGAGCAGTTCTTC. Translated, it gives CASSLRSDPLGNEQFF.